The clone carrying this T cell receptor (beta chain) was picked up one time. The same CDR3 arises from other DNA sequences in this sample as well. Produced via immunoSEQ multiplex PCR; TCRdb's table is partial and in-frame only. The sample contains a few hundred thousand clones, 88% of which appear only once. The CDR3 extends over 13 amino acids. With V trimmed by 0 bases and J by 6 bases, 4 bases remained unmatched. Germline V CDR1 and CDR2: GTSNPN, SVGIG (reference sequence). The data stem from a study of blood T cell repertoires in COVID-19. Study-level background: Donors in the United States, Italy and Spain gave samples during acute or convalescent COVID-19.

The specimen sequenced was PBMCs or T cells enriched from blood (not recorded which). The clonotype was recovered from a woman aged 18-29 years who had recovered from COVID-19. The chain links TRBV30 to TRBJ1-2, with 7 positions matching TRBD1. The CDR3 is CAWSVGTGDGYTF. DNA for the CDR3: TGTGCCTGGAGTGTAGGTACAGGGGATGGCTACACCTTC. Supplemented by reference TRBV30 and TRBJ1-2, the full variable domain reads SQTIHQWPATLVQPVGSPLSLECTVEGTSNPNLYWYRQAAGRGLQLLFYSVGIGQISSEVPQNLSASRPQDRQFILSSKKLLLSDSGFYLCAWSVGTGDGYTFGSGTRLTVV.